The 27 T cell receptor beta chains below come from one sample, sequenced in a study of T cell repertoires in ileal Crohn's disease. The protocol was immunoSEQ multiplex PCR, while the TCRdb copy is restricted to in-frame clones and leaves out a portion. This table holds approximately 5,400 clones, almost 85% found once. Sequencing was done on a sample of ileal tissue. The source is an adult with Crohn's disease.

The chain employs TRBV28 and TRBJ2-7; 7 positions match TRBD1. The CDR3 covers 13 residues. CDR1 is MDHEN, CDR2 SYDVKM, per germline. With V trimmed by 6 bases and J by 1 base, 3 bases remained unmatched. The CDR3 DNA follows: TGTGCCAGCAGGAACAGGGGATCCTACGAGCAGTACTTC. As protein: CASRNRGSYEQYF.

By its share, this clone is large. In nucleotides, the CDR3 is TGTGCCAGCAGTTTAACTAGCGGGATTAGGGAGCTGTTTTTT. This sequence encodes CASSLTSGIRELFF. This chain connects TRBV27 to TRBJ2-2; 10 bases line up with TRBD2. Germline CDR1 MNHEY, CDR2 SMNVEV (reference sequence). V lost 2 bases to trimming and J lost 9 bases; unmatched junction nucleotides: 3. This CDR3 is 14 amino acids long.

By share, this clone ranks as large. V is TRBV7-9 and J is TRBJ2-7, with TRBD2 matching over 13 bases. Germline assignment: CDR1 SEHNR and CDR2 FQNEAQ (reference sequence). The CDR3 length is 17 residues. Trimming cost V 5 bases and J 5 bases; bases outside gene matches: 12. The DNA of the CDR3 is TGTGCCAGCAGCCATCGACTAGCGGGGGGCCTGGATCACGAGCAGTACTTC. It is translated as CASSHRLAGGLDHEQYF.

The rearrangement uses TRBV19 and TRBJ2-3; 10 positions agree with TRBD1. Germline V CDR1 and CDR2: LNHDA, SQIVND (reference sequence). The trim removed 4 bases at V and 4 bases at J, leaving 8 bases unmatched. The CDR3 is 16 amino acids. CDR3 in amino acids: CASSRGQGRRADTQYF. CDR3 nucleotides: TGTGCCAGTAGTAGGGGACAGGGGAGGAGGGCAGATACGCAGTATTTT. The entire variable domain, with the rest obtained from reference TRBV19 and TRBJ2-3, is as follows: DGGITQSPKYLFRKEGQNVTLSCEQNLNHDAMYWYRQDPGQGLRLIYYSQIVNDFQKGDIAEGYSVSREKKESFPLTVTSAQKNPTAFYLCASSRGQGRRADTQYFGPGTRLTVL.

The J gene is TRBJ1-6, the V gene TRBV4-1; 9 positions match TRBD1. The V segment lost 1 base and the J segment 4 bases; nucleotides outside the gene matches: 5. Germline V lookup: CDR1 MGHRA, CDR2 YSYEKL. The CDR3 is 17 residues long. CDR3 in amino acids: CASSQGTGDLYNSPLHF. In DNA, the CDR3 is TGCGCCAGCAGCCAAGGGACAGGGGACCTATATAATTCACCCCTCCACTTT.

The J gene is TRBJ2-3, the V gene TRBV7-3; D unresolved. Trimming stripped 2 bases from V and 5 bases from J, with 5 bases between. The CDR3 loop spans 12 amino acids. CDR1 and CDR2 (germline): SGHTA, FQGTGA. The CDR3 nucleotides read TGTGCCAGCAGCTTATTCCGAGATACGCAGTATTTT. Residues: CASSLFRDTQYF.

The chain carries TRBV29-1 and TRBJ2-7; D is perhaps TRBD1 (5 bases). Trimming took off 4 bases at V and 6 bases at J, with 16 bases between the two ends. Germline lookup yields CDR1 SQVTM and CDR2 ANQGSEA. This CDR3 comprises 13 residues. The CDR3 DNA reads as TGCAGCGTTGGGCCCGGACAAAAGCGCGAGCAGTACTTC. Protein product: CSVGPGQKREQYF.

This clone was found once. The chain is built from TRBV28 and TRBJ2-5, with a possible D match to TRBD2 (7 bases). The CDR3 contains 14 residues. Germline V CDR1 and CDR2: MDHEN, SYDVKM. The ends were cut back, 6 bases at V and 1 base at J, with 12 bases in the middle. CDR3 nucleotides: TGTGCCAGCAGCGAGGGGGGGGGCCAAGAGACCCAGTACTTC. The encoded protein is CASSEGGGQETQYF.

The chain employs TRBV28 and TRBJ1-5; TRBD1 matches at 8 bases. The CDR3 covers 16 residues. Trimming at V came to 6 bases and at J to 7 bases, leaving 14 bases not matched to a gene. Germline CDR1 and CDR2: MDHEN and SYDVKM. The CDR3 DNA is TGTGCCAGCAGGGGCATACGAGGCAGGGGGCAACAGCCCCAGCATTTT. As protein: CASRGIRGRGQQPQHF.

V usage is TRBV6-4 and J usage is TRBJ1-4; D is perhaps TRBD1 (6 bases). Trimming took off 2 bases at V and 5 bases at J, with 12 bases between the two ends. This CDR3 region has 15 residues. The germline gives CDR1 MRHNA, CDR2 SNTAGT. CDR3 DNA: TGTGCCAGCAGTGACGGGCACAGGGAAAATGAAAAACTGTTTTTT. It yields the protein CASSDGHRENEKLFF.

This chain uses TRBV4-3 with TRBJ1-2, with 7 bases fitting TRBD1. The V gene's germline CDR1 is LGHNA and CDR2 YSLEER. The CDR3 consists of 15 residues. Trimming took 0 bases from V and 4 from J; bases not matched to a gene: 5. As DNA, the CDR3 is TGCGCCAGCAGCCAAGAACCCCAGGGGGTCTATGGCTACACCTTC. Amino acids: CASSQEPQGVYGYTF.

V gene TRBV27 combines with J gene TRBJ1-1; 12 positions match TRBD1. Germline loops: CDR1 MNHEY, CDR2 SMNVEV (reference sequence). This CDR3 region has 13 residues. The trim removed 5 bases at V and 10 bases at J, leaving 5 bases unmatched. Here the CDR3 reads CASSPGQGAGAFF. CDR3 DNA: TGTGCCAGCAGTCCGGGACAGGGGGCCGGAGCTTTCTTT.

The V gene is TRBV12-1, the J gene TRBJ2-1; the table's D gene call, TRBD2, was not cross checked with the DNA. TRBV12-1 is designated a pseudogene. There are 14 residues in the CDR3. The CDR3 nucleotides are TGTGCCACCTTAGCGGGAATGAGATACAATGAGCAGTTCTTC. It translates to CATLAGMRYNEQFF.

CDR3 nucleotides: TGTGCCAGCAGCGTAGTGAGTAGCGGGGGGTCTGAGCAGTTCTTC. This encodes CASSVVSSGGSEQFF. The genes are TRBV9 and TRBJ2-1, with 10 bases fitting TRBD2. CDR1 is SGDLS, CDR2 YYNGEE, per germline. The CDR3 totals 15 residues. V shed 0 bases and J 9 bases; nucleotides not matched to a gene: 6.

With regard to this clone: Within the sample, other DNA sequences also encode this same CDR3. The chain links TRBV19 to TRBJ2-1; D unresolved. CDR1 and CDR2 from the germline V gene are LNHDA and SQIVND (reference sequence). Trimming stripped 3 bases from V and 4 bases from J, with 10 bases between. This CDR3 is 14 amino acids long. CDR3 region: CASSIAGLYNEQFF. Written as DNA, the CDR3 is TGTGCCAGTAGTATTGCTGGGCTGTACAATGAGCAGTTCTTC.

The chain has TRBV6-5 and TRBJ2-7; D gene uncertain. Trimming removed 0 bases from V and 2 bases from J, with 11 bases in between. CDR1 and CDR2 (germline): MNHEY, SVGAGI. The CDR3 is 15 residues long. The CDR3, as DNA: TGTGCCAGCAGTTACTCGGGCAGGCCCCCCTACGAGCAGTACTTC. This encodes CASSYSGRPPYEQYF.

The chain links TRBV7-9 to TRBJ1-1, with TRBD1 as a possible D gene (6 bases). Germline V CDR1 and CDR2: SEHNR, FQNEAQ (reference sequence). This CDR3 comprises 16 residues. Trimming removed 1 base from V and 1 base from J, with 13 bases in between. The DNA for the CDR3 is TGTGCCAGCAGCTTAGACCAGGGGATACGGAACACTGAAGCTTTCTTT. Its translation is CASSLDQGIRNTEAFF.

The chain uses TRBV6-6 and TRBJ1-5, with 7 positions matching TRBD1. This CDR3 region has 13 residues. The germline V gene encodes CDR1 MNHNY and CDR2 SVGAGI (reference sequence). With 4 bases clipped from V and 6 bases from J, the junction kept 3 bases outside the gene matches. The CDR3 loop is CASSSDRAQPQHF. The CDR3 region has the DNA TGTGCCAGCAGTTCCGACAGGGCTCAGCCCCAGCATTTT.

The CDR3 bases are TGCGCCAGCAGCACTGATGCTAACTATGGCTACACCTTC. Its translation: CASSTDANYGYTF. This sequence joins TRBV5-1 and TRBJ1-2; D is uncertain. The V end lost 4 bases, the J end lost 0 bases, and 7 bases lay between the germline ends. CDR1 is SGHRS, CDR2 YFSETQ, per germline. The CDR3 is 13 residues long.

The V and J genes are TRBV27 and TRBJ1-6; no reliable D call. Germline CDR1 is MNHEY and CDR2 is SMNVEV (reference sequence). The CDR3 contains 18 residues. Trimming pared 2 bases from V and 0 bases from J, leaving 14 bases between. This CDR3 is CASSLHGGFSSYNSPLHF. DNA of the CDR3: TGTGCCAGCAGTTTACATGGCGGATTCAGCTCCTATAATTCACCCCTCCACTTT.

The chain is built from TRBV6-4 and TRBJ2-3, with 12 bases matching TRBD1. V was pared by 3 bases and J by 4 bases, with 2 bases of the junction left unmatched. Germline V gene sequence: CDR1 MRHNA, CDR2 SNTAGT. CDR3 size: 15 residues. This chain's CDR3 is CASSEGQGAPDTQYF. In DNA form, the CDR3 reads TGTGCCAGCAGTGAGGGACAGGGGGCCCCAGATACGCAGTATTTT.

CDR3 DNA: TGTGCCAGTAAAGGGAGTGGCGAGCAGTACTTC. This gives the protein CASKGSGEQYF. The gene calls are TRBV19 and TRBJ2-7, with D possibly matching TRBD2 (5 bases). Germline CDR1 reads LNHDA; CDR2 reads SQIVND (reference sequence). The CDR3 extends over 11 amino acids. Trimming stripped 7 bases from V and 6 bases from J, with 10 bases between.

The chain has TRBV2 and TRBJ1-2; 7 nucleotides align to TRBD1. The junction had 15 bases not matched to a gene; V was cut back by 8 bases and J by 6 bases. The V gene's germline CDR1 is SNHLY and CDR2 FYNNEI. The CDR3 contains 15 residues. The CDR3 sequence: CASGDPGGKYDGYTF. CDR3 nucleotide sequence: TGTGCCAGCGGCGACCCAGGGGGAAAATACGATGGCTACACCTTC.

V gene TRBV5-1 combines with J gene TRBJ2-5; 9 bases map to TRBD2. Trimming cost V 4 bases and J 1 base; bases outside gene matches: 11. CDR3 length equals 17 residues. Germline V gives CDR1 SGHRS, CDR2 YFSETQ. The CDR3 here is CASSPTRSGGTQETQYF. The CDR3 region has the DNA TGCGCCAGCAGCCCTACGCGCAGCGGGGGGACCCAAGAGACCCAGTACTTC.

The genes are TRBV30 and TRBJ1-5; D is uncertain. V gave up 1 base and J gave up 4 bases, with 8 bases separating them. Per the germline V gene, CDR1 is GTSNPN and CDR2 is SVGIG (reference sequence). The CDR3 contains 13 residues. CDR3 protein: CAWSEHQNQPQHF. CDR3 DNA sequence: TGTGCCTGGAGTGAACACCAAAATCAGCCCCAGCATTTT.

The V call is TRBV18, the J call TRBJ2-2; possible D gene TRBD2, 6 bases. The V gene's germline CDR1 is KGHSH and CDR2 LQKENI. V lost 4 bases to trimming and J lost 5 bases, with 8 bases between them. CDR3 length: 13 residues. The CDR3 coding sequence is TGTGCCAGCTCACTCGGGGGAACCGGGGAGCTGTTTTTT. Amino acid sequence: CASSLGGTGELFF. The full variable domain, with the rest looked up from reference TRBV18 and TRBJ2-2, is NAGVMQNPRHLVRRRGQEARLRCSPMKGHSHVYWYRQLPEEGLKFMVYLQKENIIDESGMPKERFSAEFPKEGPSILRIQQVVRGDSAAYFCASSLGGTGELFFGEGSRLTVL.

The rearrangement links TRBV19 to TRBJ1-2; tentatively, D is TRBD1 (6 bases). Looked up from germline, CDR1 is LNHDA and CDR2 is SQIVND (reference sequence). V was cut by 5 bases and J by 4 bases, with 11 bases left in between. The CDR3 is 13 residues long. In nucleotides, the CDR3 is TGTGCCAGTAGTCCGCAGGGGTTCTATGGCTACACCTTC. This translates into CASSPQGFYGYTF.